The 14 T cell receptor beta chains below were found in one sample sequenced in a study of blood T cell repertoires in COVID-19. Clones were sequenced by immunoSEQ multiplex PCR, and TCRdb holds only the in-frame ones, with some missing. The sample includes almost 350,000 clones, roughly 90% of them seen just once. Sequencing was carried out using PBMCs or T cells enriched from blood (not recorded which). Receptors were obtained from a woman aged 30 to 39 who had been exposed to COVID-19.

The rearrangement joins TRBV13 to TRBJ1-1, with a possible D match to TRBD1 (6 bases). The CDR3 covers 13 residues. The germline CDR1 and CDR2 sequences are PRHDT and FYEKMQ (reference sequence). V lost 7 bases and J lost 5, with 14 bases in between. DNA of the CDR3: TGTGCCAGCACCACGAGGGGGAAAACTGAAGCTTTCTTT. Its translation is CASTTRGKTEAFF. Full variable domain (rest looked up from reference TRBV13 and TRBJ1-1): AAGVIQSPRHLIKEKRETATLKCYPIPRHDTVYWYQQGPGQDPQFLISFYEKMQSDKGSIPDRFSAQQFSDYHSELNMSSLELGDSALYFCASTTRGKTEAFFGQGTRLTVV.

The chain couples TRBV11-3 to TRBJ2-1, with 7 bases aligning to TRBD2. The CDR3 is 16 amino acids. J lost 4 bases, V lost 3 bases, and 9 bases had no gene match. Germline V lookup: CDR1 SGHNT, CDR2 YENEEA. The CDR3 sequence is CASSFYGGSGYNEQFF. DNA of the CDR3: TGTGCCAGCAGCTTTTATGGCGGGAGCGGGTACAATGAGCAGTTCTTC.

This clone has at least ten counts. The chain uses TRBV27 and TRBJ2-3; 7 nucleotides align to TRBD2. In germline, CDR1 is MNHEY, CDR2 SMNVEV (reference sequence). The CDR3 loop spans 14 amino acids. J gave up 2 bases and V 7 bases, and 6 bases lay outside the gene matches. CDR3 residues: CASTLAGPTDTQYF. The CDR3 nucleotides read TGTGCCAGCACATTAGCGGGTCCCACAGATACGCAGTATTTT.

The chain joins TRBV28 to TRBJ2-4, with 8 positions matching TRBD2. The J segment lost 0 bases and the V segment lost 6 bases, leaving 13 bases of the junction unmatched. This CDR3 spans 18 amino acids. Germline assignment: CDR1 MDHEN and CDR2 SYDVKM. The CDR3 DNA reads TGTGCCAGCAGCCCCCGGGAGGGGGGGCGACTAGCCAAAAACATTCAGTACTTC. Its protein is CASSPREGGRLAKNIQYF.

V gene TRBV19 combines with J gene TRBJ2-7; no firm D call. Germline V gene data show CDR1 as LNHDA and CDR2 as SQIVND (reference sequence). V shed 10 bases and J shed 8 bases, with 12 bases lying between them. The length of the CDR3 is 10 residues. DNA of the CDR3: TGTGCCATGATATGGGCGAAGCAGTACTTC. Amino acid sequence: CAMIWAKQYF. The full variable domain, rest sourced from reference TRBV19 and TRBJ2-7, is DGGITQSPKYLFRKEGQNVTLSCEQNLNHDAMYWYRQDPGQGLRLIYYSQIVNDFQKGDIAEGYSVSREKKESFPLTVTSAQKNPTAFYLCAMIWAKQYFGPGTRLTVT.

This clone came up once. The rearrangement links TRBV5-1 to TRBJ1-1; tentatively, D is TRBD1 (5 bases). This CDR3 contains 14 residues. V dropped 2 bases and J dropped 3 bases, with 11 bases sitting between them. Germline-derived CDR1 and CDR2 are SGHRS and YFSETQ. The CDR3 nucleotides are TGCGCCAGCAGCTTCAATGGGGCAGACACTGAAGCTTTCTTT. Translation: CASSFNGADTEAFF.

The chain is built from TRBV27 and TRBJ2-1; 9 positions agree with TRBD1. Germline-derived CDR1 and CDR2 are MNHEY and SMNVEV (reference sequence). Trimming cost V 5 bases and J 8 bases; bases outside gene matches: 4. This CDR3 contains 13 residues. CDR3 residues: CASSKDRGHEQFF. In DNA, the CDR3 is TGTGCCAGCAGTAAGGACAGGGGCCATGAGCAGTTCTTC.

The chain employs TRBV4-2 and TRBJ2-7, with TRBD2 matching over 7 bases. CDR3 size: 16 residues. Germline loops: CDR1 LGHNA, CDR2 YNFKEQ. Unmatched junction bases numbered 5, after V lost 0 bases and J lost 0 bases. CDR3 DNA sequence: TGTGCCAGCAGCCAAGAGCAGGGCGGGAGCTCCTACGAGCAGTACTTC. It encodes CASSQEQGGSSYEQYF.

V and J are TRBV11-2 and TRBJ2-3; D unresolved. Germline-derived CDR1 and CDR2 are SGHAT and FQNNGV. V was cut by 0 bases and J by 4 bases, with 5 bases left in between. The CDR3 covers 13 residues. The CDR3 coding sequence is TGTGCCAGCAGCTTAGATTTAGCAGATACGCAGTATTTT. The encoded protein is CASSLDLADTQYF.

The V gene is TRBV9, the J gene TRBJ2-7; D ambiguous. V was shortened by 4 bases and J by 6 bases, with 11 bases between the two germline ends. There are 12 residues in the CDR3. Germline values: CDR1 SGDLS, CDR2 YYNGEE. The CDR3 region has the DNA TGTGCCAGCAGCCTACTGGCAGGCGAGCAGTACTTC. It is translated as CASSLLAGEQYF.

The chain combines TRBV19 with TRBJ1-2, with TRBD1 as a possible D gene (6 bases). This CDR3 spans 11 amino acids. CDR1 is LNHDA, CDR2 SQIVND, per germline (reference sequence). Trimming left V 11 bases short and J 4 bases short, with 11 bases between. CDR3: CAGTHGYGYTF. The CDR3, as DNA: TGTGCCGGGACACACGGCTATGGCTACACCTTC.

V usage is TRBV6-5 and J usage is TRBJ2-7; 14 bases match TRBD2. CDR3 length: 15 residues. The germline gives CDR1 MNHEY, CDR2 SVGAGI. V was pared by 6 bases and J by 3 bases, with 4 bases of the junction left unmatched. The CDR3 spells CASSYGTSGSYEQYF. As DNA, the CDR3 is TGTGCCAGCAGCTATGGGACTAGCGGGAGCTACGAGCAGTACTTC.

The V and J genes are TRBV11-2 and TRBJ2-1, with 12 bases lining up with TRBD2. Trimming at V came to 2 bases and at J to 7 bases, leaving 6 bases not matched to a gene. Germline V gene data show CDR1 as SGHAT and CDR2 as FQNNGV. The CDR3 is made up of 16 amino acids. For the CDR3, the DNA is TGTGCCAGCAGCTTACTAGCGGGAGGGCCAGAGAATGAGCAGTTCTTC. Translated, it gives CASSLLAGGPENEQFF.

The rearrangement joins TRBV27 to TRBJ2-7; a possible D gene is TRBD1 (5 bases). This CDR3 contains 14 residues. Trimming took off 2 bases at V and 2 bases at J, with 10 bases between the two ends. Germline CDR1 reads MNHEY; CDR2 reads SMNVEV (reference sequence). CDR3 residues: CASSLQGPTYEQYF. Written as DNA, the CDR3 is TGTGCCAGCAGTTTACAGGGTCCCACCTACGAGCAGTACTTC.